The text below deals with one TCR beta chain. The record originates from a study of blood T cell repertoires in COVID-19. In the study overall: Donors in the United States, Italy and Spain gave samples during acute or convalescent COVID-19.

Original data processing: Estimated nucleated cell counts came from reference gene primer amplification. This table comes from immunoSEQ multiplex PCR, and its TCRdb copy is limited to in-frame clones, with some not included. That table furnishes V, J and clone size, whereas the DNA furnished D and trimming. The sample has hundreds of thousands of clones, roughly nine tenths seen once. The junction had 9 bases not matched to a gene; V was cut back by 5 bases and J by 3 bases. Germline V gives CDR1 SGHNT, CDR2 YENEEA. The CDR3 spans 16 residues. The chain recombines TRBV11-3 with TRBJ2-3, with 9 bases matching TRBD1. The sequencing input was peripheral blood. This clonotype originated in a man aged 55-75 years who had recovered from COVID-19. The CDR3, as DNA: TGTGCCAGCAGCCGGAGGGGGGACAGGGTGACAGATACGCAGTATTTT. Translation gives CASSRRGDRVTDTQYF.